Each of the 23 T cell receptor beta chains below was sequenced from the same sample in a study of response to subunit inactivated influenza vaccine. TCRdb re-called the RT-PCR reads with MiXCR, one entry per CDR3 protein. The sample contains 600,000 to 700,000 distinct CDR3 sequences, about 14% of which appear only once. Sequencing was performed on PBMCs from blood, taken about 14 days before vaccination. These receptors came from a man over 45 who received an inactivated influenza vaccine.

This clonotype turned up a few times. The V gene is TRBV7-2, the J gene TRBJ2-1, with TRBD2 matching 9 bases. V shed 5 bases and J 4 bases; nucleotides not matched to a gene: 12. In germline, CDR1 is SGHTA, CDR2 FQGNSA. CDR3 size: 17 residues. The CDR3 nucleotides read TGTGCCAGCAGCCGTACTAGCGGGTATAGCTCTTACAATGAGCAGTTCTTC. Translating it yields CASSRTSGYSSYNEQFF.

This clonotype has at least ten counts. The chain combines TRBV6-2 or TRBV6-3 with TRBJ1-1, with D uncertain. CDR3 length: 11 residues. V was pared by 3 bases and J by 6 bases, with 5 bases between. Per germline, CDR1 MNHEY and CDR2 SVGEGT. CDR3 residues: CASSYIAEAFF. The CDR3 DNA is TGTGCCAGCAGTTATATCGCTGAAGCTTTCTTT.

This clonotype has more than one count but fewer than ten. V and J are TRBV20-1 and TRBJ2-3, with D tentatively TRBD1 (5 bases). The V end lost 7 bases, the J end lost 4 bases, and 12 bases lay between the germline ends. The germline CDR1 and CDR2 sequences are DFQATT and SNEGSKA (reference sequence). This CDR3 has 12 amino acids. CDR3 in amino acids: CSVLGVADTQYF. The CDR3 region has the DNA TGCAGTGTTCTAGGGGTGGCAGATACGCAGTATTTT.

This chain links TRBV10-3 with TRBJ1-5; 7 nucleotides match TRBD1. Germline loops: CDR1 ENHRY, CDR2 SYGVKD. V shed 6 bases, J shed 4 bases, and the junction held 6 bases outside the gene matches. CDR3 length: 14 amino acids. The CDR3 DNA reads TGTGCCATCAGGGGCAGGGGGAGGAATCAGCCCCAGCATTTT. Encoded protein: CAIRGRGRNQPQHF.

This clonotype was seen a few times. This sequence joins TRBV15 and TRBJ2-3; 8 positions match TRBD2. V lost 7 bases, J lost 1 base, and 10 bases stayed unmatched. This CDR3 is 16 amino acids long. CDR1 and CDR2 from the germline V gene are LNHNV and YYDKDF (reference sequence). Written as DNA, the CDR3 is TGTGCCACCAAACCCAAAGCGGGAGTGGGCACAGATACGCAGTATTTT. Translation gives CATKPKAGVGTDTQYF.

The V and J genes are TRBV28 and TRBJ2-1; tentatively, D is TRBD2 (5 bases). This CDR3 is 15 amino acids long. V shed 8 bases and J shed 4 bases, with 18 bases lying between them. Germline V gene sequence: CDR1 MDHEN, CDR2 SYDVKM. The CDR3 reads CASGKSGGGYNEQFF. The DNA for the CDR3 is TGTGCCAGCGGAAAGAGCGGCGGCGGGTACAATGAGCAGTTCTTC.

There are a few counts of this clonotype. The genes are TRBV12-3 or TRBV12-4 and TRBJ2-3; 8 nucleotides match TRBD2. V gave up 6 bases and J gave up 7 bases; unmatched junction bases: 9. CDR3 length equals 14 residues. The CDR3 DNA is TGTGCCAGCAGAGCGGGAGTGGGGGTGTATACGCAGTATTTT. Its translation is CASRAGVGVYTQYF.

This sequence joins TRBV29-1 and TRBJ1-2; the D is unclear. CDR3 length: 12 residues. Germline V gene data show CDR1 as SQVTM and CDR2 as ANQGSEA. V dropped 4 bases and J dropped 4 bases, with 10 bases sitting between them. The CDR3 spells CSVGTVTYGYTF. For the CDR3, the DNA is TGCAGCGTTGGGACGGTGACCTATGGCTACACCTTC.

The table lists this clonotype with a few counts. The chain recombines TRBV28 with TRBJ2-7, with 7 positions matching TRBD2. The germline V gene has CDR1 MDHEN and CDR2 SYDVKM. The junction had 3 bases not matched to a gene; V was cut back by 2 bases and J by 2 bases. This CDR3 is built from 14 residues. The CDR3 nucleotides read TGTGCCAGCAGTTTACGCGGGAGAGCCTACGAGCAGTACTTC. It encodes CASSLRGRAYEQYF.

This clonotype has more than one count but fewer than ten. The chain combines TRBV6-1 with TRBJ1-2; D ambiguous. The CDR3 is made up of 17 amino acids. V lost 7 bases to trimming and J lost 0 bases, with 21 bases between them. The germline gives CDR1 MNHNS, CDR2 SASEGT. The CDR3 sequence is CASTLGATLLANYGYTF. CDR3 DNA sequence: TGTGCCAGCACTCTGGGAGCTACCCTTTTAGCTAACTATGGCTACACCTTC.

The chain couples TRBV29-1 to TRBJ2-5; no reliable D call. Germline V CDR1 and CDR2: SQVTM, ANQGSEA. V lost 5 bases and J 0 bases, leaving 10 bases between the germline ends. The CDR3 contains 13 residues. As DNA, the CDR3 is TGCAGCGTTCACGGCCGGTACCAAGAGACCCAGTACTTC. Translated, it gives CSVHGRYQETQYF.

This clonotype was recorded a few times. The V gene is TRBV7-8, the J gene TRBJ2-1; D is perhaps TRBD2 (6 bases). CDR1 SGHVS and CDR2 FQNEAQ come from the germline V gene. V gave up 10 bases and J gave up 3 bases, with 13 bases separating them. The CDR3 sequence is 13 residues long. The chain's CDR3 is CANPAGSYNEQFF. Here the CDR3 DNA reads TGTGCCAACCCGGCCGGGAGCTACAATGAGCAGTTCTTC. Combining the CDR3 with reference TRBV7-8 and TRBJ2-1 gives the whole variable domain GAGVSQSPRYKVAKRGQDVALRCDPISGHVSLFWYQQALGQGPEFLTYFQNEAQLDKSGLPSDRFFAERPEGSVSTLKIQRTQQEDSAVYLCANPAGSYNEQFFGPGTRLTVL.

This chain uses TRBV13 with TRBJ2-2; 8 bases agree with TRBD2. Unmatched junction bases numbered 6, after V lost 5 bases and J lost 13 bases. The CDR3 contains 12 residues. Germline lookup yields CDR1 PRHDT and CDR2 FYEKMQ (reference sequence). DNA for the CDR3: TGTGCCAGCAGCCTCGGGACTAGGGGGCTGTTTTTT. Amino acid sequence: CASSLGTRGLFF.

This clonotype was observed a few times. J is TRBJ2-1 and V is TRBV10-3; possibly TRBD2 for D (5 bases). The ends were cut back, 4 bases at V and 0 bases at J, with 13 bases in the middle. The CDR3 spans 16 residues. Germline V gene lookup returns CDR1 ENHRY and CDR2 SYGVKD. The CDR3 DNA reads TGTGCCATCAGTGGTGCGGGTAGAAGCTCCTACAATGAGCAGTTCTTC. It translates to CAISGAGRSSYNEQFF.

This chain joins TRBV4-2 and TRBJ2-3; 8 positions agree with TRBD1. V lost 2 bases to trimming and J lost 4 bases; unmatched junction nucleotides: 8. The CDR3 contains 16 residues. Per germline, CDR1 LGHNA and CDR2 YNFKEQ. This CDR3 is CASSQTGTGLPDTQYF. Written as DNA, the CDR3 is TGTGCCAGCAGCCAAACCGGGACAGGTCTGCCAGATACGCAGTATTTT.

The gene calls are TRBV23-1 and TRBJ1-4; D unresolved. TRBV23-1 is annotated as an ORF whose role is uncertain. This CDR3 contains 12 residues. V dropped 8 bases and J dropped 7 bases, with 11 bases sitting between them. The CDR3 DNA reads TGCGCCAGCCCTAAGGAACCTGAAAAACTGTTTTTT. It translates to CASPKEPEKLFF.

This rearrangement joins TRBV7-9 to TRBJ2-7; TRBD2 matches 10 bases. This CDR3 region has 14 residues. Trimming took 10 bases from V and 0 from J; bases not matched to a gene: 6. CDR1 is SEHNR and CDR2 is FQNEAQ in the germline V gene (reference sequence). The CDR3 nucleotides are TGTGCCATCGTGGGACTAGCGAGCTCCTACGAGCAGTACTTC. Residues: CAIVGLASSYEQYF.

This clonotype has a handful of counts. CDR3 in amino acids: CASSFQGNSYEQYF. In DNA, the CDR3 is TGTGCCAGCAGCTTCCAGGGGAACTCCTACGAGCAGTACTTC. The chain has TRBV7-2 and TRBJ2-7; tentative D call: TRBD1 (6 bases). Trimming left V 3 bases short and J 0 bases short, with 9 bases between. This CDR3 spans 14 amino acids. Germline-derived CDR1 and CDR2 are SGHTA and FQGNSA. The variable domain in full, with the rest retrieved from reference TRBV7-2 and TRBJ2-7, is GAGVSQSPSNKVTEKGKDVELRCDPISGHTALYWYRQSLGQGLEFLIYFQGNSAPDKSGLPSDRFSAERTGGSVSTLTIQRTQQEDSAVYLCASSFQGNSYEQYFGPGTRLTVT.

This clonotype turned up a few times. The CDR3 DNA is TGCAGCGTTGCTATGGATACCGGGGAGCTGTTTTTT. Protein sequence: CSVAMDTGELFF. The chain recombines TRBV29-1 with TRBJ2-2; D is ambiguous. CDR3 length equals 12 residues. The germline gives CDR1 SQVTM, CDR2 ANQGSEA. Trimming removed 4 bases from V and 5 bases from J, with 8 bases in between.

As DNA, the CDR3 is TGTGCCAGCAGTTCCCGGACTAGCGGGAGTTACGACGAGCAGTACTTC. This codes for CASSSRTSGSYDEQYF. V gene TRBV28 combines with J gene TRBJ2-7, with TRBD2 identical over 13 bases. V lost 4 bases and J lost 5; bases outside the gene matches: 8. The CDR3 covers 16 residues. In germline, CDR1 is MDHEN, CDR2 SYDVKM.

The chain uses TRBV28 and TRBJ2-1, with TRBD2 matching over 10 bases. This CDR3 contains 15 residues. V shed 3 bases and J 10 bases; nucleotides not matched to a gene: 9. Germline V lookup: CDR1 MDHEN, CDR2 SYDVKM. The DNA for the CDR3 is TGTGCCAGCAGTTTCTTCGGGACTAGCGAATCGGAGCAGTTCTTC. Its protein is CASSFFGTSESEQFF.

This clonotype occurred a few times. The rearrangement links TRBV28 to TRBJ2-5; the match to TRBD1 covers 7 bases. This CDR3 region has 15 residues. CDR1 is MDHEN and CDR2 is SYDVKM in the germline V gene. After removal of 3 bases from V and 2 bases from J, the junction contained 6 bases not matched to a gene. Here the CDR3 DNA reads TGTGCCAGCAGTTTTAATGGCAGGGGGCAAGAGACCCAGTACTTC. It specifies CASSFNGRGQETQYF.

CDR3 in DNA: TGCAGTGCCGACTTACTCGGGGAGACCCAGTACTTC. Translating gives CSADLLGETQYF. The V call is TRBV20-1, the J call TRBJ2-5, with D unclear. Trimming stripped 6 bases from V and 5 bases from J, with 13 bases between. The CDR3 runs to 12 residues. Per germline, CDR1 DFQATT and CDR2 SNEGSKA (reference sequence).